The next 16 T cell receptor beta chains were all read from a single sample in a study of cytomegalovirus exposure and HLA in healthy donors. Some clones are missing from TCRdb's copy, which holds only in-frame ones; the method was immunoSEQ multiplex PCR. The table lists 180,000 or so clones, 75% to 85% of them singletons. The sample taken for sequencing was PBMCs. The origin of the receptors is a woman younger than 45 in good health and CMV-seropositive.

CDR3 DNA: TGTGCCACCAGTAGAATCCTCCCAGGGGCAGGACAGCCCCAGCATTTT. This codes for CATSRILPGAGQPQHF. This sequence joins TRBV15 and TRBJ1-5, with D possibly matching TRBD1 (6 bases). Trimming cost V 6 bases and J 7 bases, with 22 bases left between them. The CDR3 has 16 amino acids. The germline V gene has CDR1 LNHNV and CDR2 YYDKDF (reference sequence).

The chain links TRBV15 to TRBJ2-5; 7 nucleotides line up with TRBD2. This CDR3 has 15 amino acids. Germline V CDR1 and CDR2: LNHNV, YYDKDF (reference sequence). V shed 3 bases and J 4 bases; nucleotides not matched to a gene: 8. This chain's CDR3 is CATSSRWGGGETQYF. CDR3 DNA: TGTGCCACCAGCAGCCGGTGGGGGGGAGGAGAGACCCAGTACTTC.

The V and J genes are TRBV7-9 and TRBJ1-4, with a tentative D call TRBD1 (5 bases). The CDR3 runs to 17 residues. V was pared by 1 base and J by 4 bases, with 16 bases between. Germline values: CDR1 SEHNR, CDR2 FQNEAQ (reference sequence). The CDR3 reads CASSLVGAGLSNEKLFF. The CDR3, as DNA: TGTGCCAGCAGCTTAGTAGGGGCAGGGTTAAGTAATGAAAAACTGTTTTTT.

This chain uses TRBV19 with TRBJ2-3, with D possibly being TRBD2 (5 bases). The CDR3 consists of 16 residues. Germline loops: CDR1 LNHDA, CDR2 SQIVND (reference sequence). The V gene lost 6 bases and the J gene lost 6 bases, with 22 bases spanning the gap. The CDR3 DNA sequence: TGTGCCAGTAGCGACCCCTCAAAACTAGGGTACGATACGCAGTATTTT. Protein sequence: CASSDPSKLGYDTQYF.

CDR3 nucleotides: TGTGCCAGCAGCTTCCAAAGACTAGCGGGAGTAAATGAGCAGTTCTTC. Its translation is CASSFQRLAGVNEQFF. This chain links TRBV11-2 with TRBJ2-1, with 12 bases lining up with TRBD2. Germline-derived CDR1 and CDR2 are SGHAT and FQNNGV. CDR3 length: 16 residues. With V trimmed by 3 bases and J by 7 bases, 7 bases remained unmatched.

The V gene is TRBV5-1, the J gene TRBJ1-2, with a weak D call TRBD1 (6 bases). Germline loops: CDR1 SGHRS, CDR2 YFSETQ. The V gene lost 0 bases and the J gene lost 3 bases, with 6 bases spanning the gap. This CDR3 region has 13 residues. This CDR3 is CASSLDRDYGYTF. CDR3 bases: TGCGCCAGCAGCTTGGACAGGGACTATGGCTACACCTTC.

This clone was seen only a few times. This chain joins TRBV6-5 and TRBJ1-5; D gene unclear. CDR3 length equals 15 residues. CDR1 and CDR2 (germline): MNHEY, SVGAGI. V lost 3 bases, J lost 3 bases, and 12 bases lay in between. For the CDR3, the DNA is TGTGCCAGCAGTTATCGGAGGGCGCCCAATCAGCCCCAGCATTTT. This codes for CASSYRRAPNQPQHF.

V usage is TRBV2 and J usage is TRBJ2-2; D gene uncertain. This CDR3 comprises 12 residues. Germline lookup yields CDR1 SNHLY and CDR2 FYNNEI. Trimming pared 8 bases from V and 6 bases from J, leaving 10 bases between. Here the CDR3 reads CASVTFAGELFF. CDR3 nucleotide sequence: TGTGCCAGCGTGACTTTTGCCGGGGAGCTGTTTTTT.

This clone was counted once. The V and J genes are TRBV10-1 and TRBJ2-1, with TRBD2 matching 13 bases. CDR1 WNHNN and CDR2 SYGVQD come from the germline V gene (reference sequence). V trimming: 3 bases; J trimming: 12 bases; junction bases outside the gene matches: 8. This CDR3 has 15 residues. The CDR3 DNA reads as TGCGCCAGCAGTGACCCGGGACTAGCGGGATATGGGCAGTTCTTC. Translation: CASSDPGLAGYGQFF.

The sample holds one count of this clone. The chain employs TRBV27 and TRBJ2-1; TRBD2 agrees at 10 bases. The CDR3 is 14 amino acids. Germline trimming cut 6 bases from V and 8 bases from J; bases unmatched to any gene: 7. Germline CDR1 reads MNHEY; CDR2 reads SMNVEV (reference sequence). This chain's CDR3 is CASSPGLAWYEQFF. CDR3 in DNA: TGTGCCAGCAGCCCGGGACTAGCGTGGTATGAGCAGTTCTTC.

The chain is built from TRBV6-1 and TRBJ2-1; D is undetermined. This CDR3 comprises 11 residues. V was clipped by 5 bases and J by 4 bases, with 3 bases between them. Germline V CDR1 and CDR2: MNHNS, SASEGT. CDR3 in DNA: TGTGCCAGCAGTATATACAATGAGCAGTTCTTC. This sequence encodes CASSIYNEQFF.

DNA for the CDR3: TGCAGCGGAAACAGGGGGCTTAACACTGAAGCTTTCTTT. Its protein is CSGNRGLNTEAFF. The J gene is TRBJ1-1, the V gene TRBV29-1, with 9 bases fitting TRBD1. The germline gives CDR1 SQVTM, CDR2 ANQGSEA. The CDR3 length is 13 residues. J lost 2 bases, V lost 7 bases, and 5 bases had no gene match.

The rearrangement links TRBV7-8 to TRBJ1-5; unclear D gene. Looked up from germline, CDR1 is SGHVS and CDR2 is FQNEAQ. The V and J ends lost 4 bases and 4 bases respectively, with 11 bases between them. The CDR3 runs to 14 residues. The CDR3 spells CASSSLSPNQPQHF. CDR3 in DNA: TGTGCCAGCAGCTCCCTATCTCCGAATCAGCCCCAGCATTTT.

This sequence joins TRBV15 and TRBJ2-2, with 8 bases fitting TRBD2. The CDR3 runs to 18 residues. Germline V gives CDR1 LNHNV, CDR2 YYDKDF (reference sequence). V lost 0 bases, J lost 4 bases, and 10 bases stayed unmatched. The CDR3 reads CATSRDLIAGSFTGELFF. The DNA of the CDR3 is TGTGCCACCAGCAGAGATCTGATAGCGGGGAGTTTCACCGGGGAGCTGTTTTTT.

The genes are TRBV11-1 and TRBJ2-7; TRBD2 aligns across 8 bases. This CDR3 region has 17 residues. Trimming removed 6 bases from V and 3 bases from J; junction bases left unmatched: 16. The germline gives CDR1 SGHAT, CDR2 FQDESV (reference sequence). DNA for the CDR3: TGTGCCAGCAGTTTTACCACTTCAGGGGCGGGAGGCTACGAGCAGTACTTC. Translated: CASSFTTSGAGGYEQYF. Complete variable domain (other parts from reference TRBV11-1 and TRBJ2-7): EAEVAQSPRYKITEKSQAVAFWCDPISGHATLYWYRQILGQGPELLVQFQDESVVDDSQLPKDRFSAERLKGVDSTLKIQPAELGDSAMYLCASSFTTSGAGGYEQYFGPGTRLTVT.

V and J are TRBV6-1 and TRBJ2-6; tentatively, D is TRBD1 (6 bases). The germline V gene has CDR1 MNHNS and CDR2 SASEGT. Trimming took 3 bases from V and 2 from J, leaving 8 bases between them. The CDR3 length is 15 residues. Here the CDR3 DNA reads TGTGCCAGCAGTGAGAAGGGGGCTGGGGCCAACGTCCTGACTTTC. Protein sequence: CASSEKGAGANVLTF.